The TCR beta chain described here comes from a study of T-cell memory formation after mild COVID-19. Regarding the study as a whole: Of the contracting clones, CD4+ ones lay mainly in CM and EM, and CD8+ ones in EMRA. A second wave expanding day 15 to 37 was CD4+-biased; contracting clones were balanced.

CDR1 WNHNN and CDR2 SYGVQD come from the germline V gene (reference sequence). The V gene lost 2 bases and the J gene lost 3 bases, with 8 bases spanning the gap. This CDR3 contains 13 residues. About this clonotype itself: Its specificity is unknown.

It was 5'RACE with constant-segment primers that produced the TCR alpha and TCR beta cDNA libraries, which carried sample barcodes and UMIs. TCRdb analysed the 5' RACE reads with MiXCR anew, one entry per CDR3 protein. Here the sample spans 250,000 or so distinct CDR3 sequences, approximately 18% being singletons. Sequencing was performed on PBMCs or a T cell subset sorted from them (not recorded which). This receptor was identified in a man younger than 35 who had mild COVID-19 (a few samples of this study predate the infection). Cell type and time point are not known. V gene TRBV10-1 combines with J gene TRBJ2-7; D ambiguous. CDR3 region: CASSESLSYEQYF. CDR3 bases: TGCGCCAGCAGTGAGAGCCTCAGCTACGAGCAGTACTTC.